The 13 T cell receptor beta chains in this list originate from one sample, sequenced in a study of blood T cell repertoires in COVID-19. The repertoire was sequenced with immunoSEQ multiplex PCR; TCRdb's copy has only in-frame clones and lacks some. The table lists around 460,000 clones, 85% to 90% of them singletons. Sequencing used peripheral blood. These receptors originate from a man younger than 35 with COVID-19, enrolled during active disease.

This sequence joins TRBV5-4 and TRBJ2-6; 9 nucleotides line up with TRBD1. The CDR3 sequence is 18 residues long. V was clipped by 3 bases and J by 4 bases; unmatched bases: 11. CDR1 and CDR2 from the germline V gene are SGHNT and YYREEE (reference sequence). The CDR3 sequence is CASSSGTGMARGANVLTF. CDR3 nucleotides: TGTGCCAGCAGCTCCGGGACAGGGATGGCGCGGGGGGCCAACGTCCTGACTTTC.

The chain joins TRBV2 to TRBJ2-5; 9 bases are shared with TRBD2. CDR3 length equals 15 residues. J gave up 5 bases and V 4 bases, and 8 bases lay outside the gene matches. In germline, CDR1 is SNHLY, CDR2 FYNNEI. DNA of the CDR3: TGTGCCAGCAGTGGCTCTAGCGGGACTCGGGAGACCCAGTACTTC. This translates into CASSGSSGTRETQYF. Looking up the rest from reference TRBV2 and TRBJ2-5 gives the full variable domain: EPEVTQTPSHQVTQMGQEVILRCVPISNHLYFYWYRQILGQKVEFLVSFYNNEISEKSEIFDDQFSVERPDGSNFTLKIRSTKLEDSAMYFCASSGSSGTRETQYFGPGTRLLVL.

Turning to this clone: This sample includes further DNA sequences coding for the same CDR3. The chain uses TRBV7-9 and TRBJ2-1; 7 positions agree with TRBD1. CDR3 size: 15 residues. The germline V gene has CDR1 SEHNR and CDR2 FQNEAQ (reference sequence). Unmatched junction bases numbered 3, after V lost 1 base and J lost 3 bases. This CDR3 reads CASSLGQGFYNEQFF. The CDR3 nucleotides read TGTGCCAGCAGCTTAGGACAGGGTTTCTACAATGAGCAGTTCTTC.

This clone was picked up one time. V usage is TRBV7-9 and J usage is TRBJ1-2, with D maybe TRBD1 (5 bases). Trimming took off 5 bases at V and 8 bases at J, with 18 bases between the two ends. The V gene's germline CDR1 is SEHNR and CDR2 FQNEAQ (reference sequence). The CDR3 runs to 14 residues. This chain's CDR3 is CASSHVGADGGYTF. CDR3 in DNA: TGTGCCAGCAGCCACGTAGGGGCCGATGGAGGCTACACCTTC.

The rearrangement links TRBV27 to TRBJ2-7, with a possible D match to TRBD1 (5 bases). V was cut by 6 bases and J by 2 bases, with 11 bases left in between. The CDR3 spans 13 residues. CDR1 is MNHEY, CDR2 SMNVEV, per germline (reference sequence). CDR3 coding DNA: TGTGCCAGCAGCCCAAGGGGCACCTACGAGCAGTACTTC. It translates to CASSPRGTYEQYF.

This clone was observed a handful of times. The chain combines TRBV10-1 with TRBJ1-1; no definite D call. V lost 0 bases and J 0 bases, leaving 11 bases between the germline ends. The germline V gene has CDR1 WNHNN and CDR2 SYGVQD (reference sequence). This CDR3 has 16 residues. The CDR3 DNA reads as TGCGCCAGCAGTGAGTCGGGAGGGCAGTTGAACACTGAAGCTTTCTTT. Its translation: CASSESGGQLNTEAFF.

Comments on this clone: Given a much more abundant clone one base away, this may be a read error. Other DNA sequences of this sample code for an identical CDR3. The chain recombines TRBV7-9 with TRBJ1-5; D not resolved. V shed 2 bases and J shed 5 bases, with 7 bases lying between them. Looked up from germline, CDR1 is SEHNR and CDR2 is FQNEAQ (reference sequence). This CDR3 is built from 13 residues. The CDR3 here is CASSLSGDQPQHF. DNA for the CDR3: TGTGCCAGCAGCTTATCCGGGGATCAGCCCCAGCATTTT.

The chain combines TRBV2 with TRBJ2-6; 8 bases agree with TRBD1. The CDR3 has 15 amino acids. From germline, CDR1 is SNHLY and CDR2 FYNNEI. V was clipped by 3 bases and J by 2 bases; unmatched bases: 0. The DNA for the CDR3 is TGTGCCAGCAGTGAGGACAGGGCTGGGGCCAACGTCCTGACTTTC. The encoded protein is CASSEDRAGANVLTF.

This clone was recorded once. V gene TRBV5-1 combines with J gene TRBJ1-1, with unresolved D. The CDR3 is 15 residues long. V was pared by 2 bases and J by 4 bases, with 15 bases between. The germline V gene encodes CDR1 SGHRS and CDR2 YFSETQ. CDR3 sequence reads: CASSLRGGLSTEAFF. In nucleotides, the CDR3 is TGCGCCAGCAGCTTAAGAGGAGGGTTGAGCACTGAAGCTTTCTTT.

This chain uses TRBV5-1 with TRBJ1-1, with D perhaps TRBD1 (5 bases). From germline, CDR1 is SGHRS and CDR2 YFSETQ. The CDR3 consists of 13 residues. V shed 2 bases and J shed 3 bases, with 8 bases lying between them. CDR3 bases: TGCGCCAGCAGCTTAACAGGCGACACTGAAGCTTTCTTT. This codes for CASSLTGDTEAFF.

The genes are TRBV5-5 and TRBJ2-3, with 7 bases identical to TRBD1. Germline values: CDR1 SGHKS, CDR2 YYEKEE (reference sequence). The J segment lost 6 bases and the V segment lost 4 bases, leaving 5 bases of the junction unmatched. The CDR3 spans 13 residues. The CDR3 protein is CASSPLTGDTQYF. In DNA, the CDR3 is TGTGCCAGCAGCCCCCTGACAGGGGATACGCAGTATTTT.

V and J are TRBV7-2 and TRBJ2-3, with 8 bases identical to TRBD2. CDR3 size: 15 residues. Germline CDR1 and CDR2: SGHTA and FQGNSA. Germline trimming cut 6 bases from V and 5 bases from J; bases unmatched to any gene: 10. CDR3 DNA sequence: TGTGCCAGCAGTTATAGCGGGGTGCCAGGAGATACGCAGTATTTT. Translating gives CASSYSGVPGDTQYF.

The V and J genes are TRBV5-1 and TRBJ2-7, with D unclear. Germline-derived CDR1 and CDR2 are SGHRS and YFSETQ. The CDR3 spans 12 residues. Trimming removed 5 bases from V and 0 bases from J, with 6 bases in between. The CDR3 loop is CASSGSSYEQYF. The CDR3 DNA reads as TGCGCCAGCAGTGGCAGCTCCTACGAGCAGTACTTC.